The T cell receptor beta chain under discussion was sequenced for a study of molecular identifiers for immune sequencing clone quantification. Study-level points and caveats: Naive cells had under 1% of molecules in clones above 20 RNA copies, effectors over 98%.

With respect to this clonotype: Its matching antigen is unknown.

Naive CD8 T cells were sorted as CD8+CD4-CCR7+CD45RA+. Germline-derived CDR1 and CDR2 are MNHEY and SMNVEV (reference sequence). With 0 bases removed from V and 5 bases from J, the gap between germline ends came to 13 bases. This CDR3 is 15 amino acids long. Generation of bulk TCR libraries relied on previously described methods and listed TCR primers. TCRdb re-analysed the PCR reads in MiXCR, keeping a single row per CDR3 protein. The sample yields more than 550,000 distinct CDR3 sequences, about 25% seen once. Sequencing was done on a sample of naive CD8+ T cells from blood, with Jurkat cell RNA spiked in. This sample's subset: FACS-sorted CD8+CD4-CCR7+CD45RA+ naive T cells. The clonotype was recovered from a human donor in good health. Some libraries in this study had Jurkat cell RNA spiked in. The J gene is TRBJ2-5, the V gene TRBV27; D is perhaps TRBD1 or TRBD2 (5 bases each). The CDR3 DNA reads as TGTGCCAGCAGTTTATCTGTTGGCAGGGAGGAGACCCAGTACTTC. This translates into CASSLSVGREETQYF.